This TCR beta chain was sequenced for a study of blood T cells in healthy people across ages. Study-wide results and limits: Age showed a roughly linear inverse relationship with TCR beta diversity per million T cells.

A second PCR of 7 to 11 cycles used a sample-barcoded 5' primer and a J-beta primer mix. TCRdb re-derived calls from the 5' RACE reads in MiXCR, one entry per CDR3 protein. The repertoire has about 780,000 distinct CDR3 sequences, around 50% of them found once; the top ten carry around 18%. In its sample, this clonotype was seen a few times. Its antigen is not identified. This receptor was obtained from a man of 80 years or more in good health. Input material: blood.

CDR3 amino acids: CASSWGTATYEQFF. CDR3 bases: TGTGCCAGCAGCTGGGGGACAGCCACCTACGAGCAGTTCTTC. The rearrangement links TRBV27 to TRBJ2-1; 7 positions match TRBD1. Germline V CDR1 and CDR2: MNHEY, SMNVEV (reference sequence). V lost 6 bases and J lost 10; bases outside the gene matches: 12. The CDR3 sequence is 14 residues long.